These 7 T cell receptor beta chains were sequenced from one sample in a study of beta chain features in type 1 diabetes. No antigen has been identified for these receptors. Findings and caveats of the study: Type 1 diabetes patients had moderately but significantly shorter TCRB CDR3s in all four CD4+ subsets.

The study reverse transcribed the entire isolated RNA, so it sequenced expressed TCRB transcripts. The table came from immunoSEQ multiplex PCR; TCRdb's copy has only in-frame clones and leaves some out. This table holds a few hundred thousand clones, approximately 13% found once. Sequenced: naive CD4+ T cells from blood. All receptors come from a woman between 18 and 29 years old with type 1 diabetes.

This clone has just a few counts. The chain is built from TRBV6-5 and TRBJ1-3, with D possibly matching TRBD1 (6 bases). Germline V gene sequence: CDR1 MNHEY, CDR2 SVGAGI. V lost 0 bases, J lost 4 bases, and 10 bases lay in between. The CDR3 covers 15 residues. CDR3 region: CASSYSTGTGNTIYF. DNA of the CDR3: TGTGCCAGCAGTTACTCCACAGGGACGGGAAACACCATATATTTT.

This clone was recorded a few times. This chain uses TRBV11-2 with TRBJ1-2, with 8 positions matching TRBD1. Trimming at V came to 4 bases and at J to 5 bases, leaving 15 bases not matched to a gene. Per germline, CDR1 SGHAT and CDR2 FQNNGV. CDR3 size: 17 residues. CDR3 protein: CASSSSKGTGKPYGYTF. As DNA, the CDR3 is TGTGCCAGCAGCTCCTCGAAAGGGACAGGAAAGCCTTATGGCTACACCTTC.

There are a few counts of this clone. The chain combines TRBV29-1 with TRBJ2-3, with 7 bases matching TRBD2. CDR3 length equals 17 residues. In germline, CDR1 is SQVTM, CDR2 ANQGSEA. Trimming removed 5 bases from V and 0 bases from J; junction bases left unmatched: 14. The CDR3 DNA reads TGCAGCGTTCCGGAAAGCGGGATAAGACCGAGCACAGATACGCAGTATTTT. Translated, it gives CSVPESGIRPSTDTQYF.

The chain links TRBV9 to TRBJ2-3, with D perhaps TRBD2 (5 bases). The germline V gene encodes CDR1 SGDLS and CDR2 YYNGEE. V was clipped by 6 bases and J by 5 bases, with 13 bases between them. CDR3 length: 13 amino acids. As DNA, the CDR3 is TGTGCCAGCACCCGGGGTTCCCAAGATACGCAGTATTTT. Protein product: CASTRGSQDTQYF.

This clone was found a few times. The chain links TRBV2 to TRBJ2-5; 8 bases match TRBD2. The germline V gene has CDR1 SNHLY and CDR2 FYNNEI. The CDR3 runs to 16 residues. The V segment lost 4 bases and the J segment 4 bases; nucleotides outside the gene matches: 11. CDR3 sequence reads: CASSGSGGRMVETQYF. The CDR3 DNA reads as TGTGCCAGCAGTGGAAGTGGCGGGAGGATGGTAGAGACCCAGTACTTC.

The chain employs TRBV5-4 and TRBJ1-2; maybe TRBD1 (6 bases). Germline V gene data show CDR1 as SGHNT and CDR2 as YYREEE (reference sequence). CDR3 size: 15 residues. The V end was cut by 4 bases, the J end by 2 bases, with 15 bases between. CDR3: CASSPTQGFNYGYTF. Here the CDR3 DNA reads TGTGCCAGCAGCCCCACACAGGGTTTCAACTATGGCTACACCTTC.

The rearrangement links TRBV27 to TRBJ2-2, with D possibly TRBD1 on 6 matching bases. Between the trimmed V and J ends, which lost 3 bases and 5 bases, there was a span of 10 bases. Germline V gives CDR1 MNHEY, CDR2 SMNVEV (reference sequence). There are 14 residues in the CDR3. As DNA, the CDR3 is TGTGCCAGCAGTTTTTACAGGGTTACCGGGGAGCTGTTTTTT. Its translation is CASSFYRVTGELFF.